The 24 T cell receptor beta chains below all came from one sample that was sequenced in a study of T cell repertoires in cytomegalovirus infection. One entry per CDR3 protein, called by TCRdb with MiXCR from the reads. The sample lists tens of thousands of distinct CDR3 sequences; 20% to 25% were seen once. The antigens these receptors bind are not known. The input for sequencing was CD8+ T cells from cultured PBMCs, taken from culture after CMV antigen stimulation. The origin of the receptors is a human donor in good health (CMV status not recorded). Some clones in this sample may be carry-over from other donors' samples.

The CDR3 sequence: CASSQQSTLTYEQYF. CDR3 bases: TGCGCCAGCAGCCAACAGTCGACCCTTACCTACGAGCAGTACTTC. The J gene is TRBJ2-7, the V gene TRBV4-1; D gene ambiguous. Germline CDR1 and CDR2: MGHRA and YSYEKL. V was shortened by 2 bases and J by 2 bases, with 13 bases between the two germline ends. The CDR3 length is 15 residues.

Remarks on this clonotype: The germline gene is not matched at one end of the junction; a read error may be the cause. The chain is built from TRBV6-2 or TRBV6-3 and TRBJ2-2; the D is unclear. The CDR3 runs to 12 residues. Germline-derived CDR1 and CDR2 are MNHEY and SVGEGT. The CDR3: CASSDSWGELFF. DNA for the CDR3: TGTGCCAGCAGTGACTCATGGGGGGAGCTGTTTTTT.

This clonotype showed up many times. The V call is TRBV6-2 or TRBV6-3, the J call TRBJ2-6; no definite D call. V lost 2 bases and J 0 bases, leaving 2 bases between the germline ends. Germline values: CDR1 MNHEY, CDR2 SVGEGT. The CDR3 is made up of 14 amino acids. In DNA, the CDR3 is TGTGCCAGCAGTTACAGCTCTGGGGCCAACGTCCTGACTTTC. It specifies CASSYSSGANVLTF.

Concerning this clonotype: This CDR3 fails to terminate in the conserved phenylalanine or tryptophan, so it likely reflects a read error. The V call is TRBV12-3 or TRBV12-4, the J call TRBJ1-5; D possibly corresponds to TRBD1 (6 bases). The CDR3 covers 14 residues. Deletions cut 1 base from V and 5 bases from J, with 9 bases between. The DNA of the CDR3 is TGTGCCAGCAGTTTAGGGGACACATATCAGCCCCAGCATGTT. It encodes CASSLGDTYQPQHV.

The chain carries TRBV2 and TRBJ2-7; TRBD1 agrees at 8 bases. The CDR3 is 14 residues long. Germline CDR1 SNHLY, CDR2 FYNNEI. The ends lost 7 bases at V and 7 bases at J; junction bases unmatched: 12. The CDR3 here is CASTSGQGAREQYF. In nucleotides, the CDR3 is TGTGCCAGCACCTCTGGGCAGGGGGCACGAGAGCAGTACTTC.

The chain has TRBV10-3 and TRBJ1-1; D is unresolved. Germline CDR1 and CDR2: ENHRY and SYGVKD. V was shortened by 7 bases and J by 2 bases, with 11 bases between the two germline ends. This CDR3 contains 13 residues. The DNA for the CDR3 is TGTGCCATCACGCTGAGTGGAAACACTGAAGCTTTCTTT. Translation: CAITLSGNTEAFF.

The chain uses TRBV7-2 and TRBJ1-5; D is uncertain. Germline V lookup: CDR1 SGHTA, CDR2 FQGNSA. This CDR3 spans 15 amino acids. Trimming left V 6 bases short and J 9 bases short, with 21 bases between. CDR3 in amino acids: CASSSQSAVNWPQHF. The CDR3 bases are TGTGCCAGCAGTAGTCAGTCAGCAGTCAATTGGCCCCAGCATTTT.

Only a few counts were recorded for this clonotype. The rearrangement uses TRBV28 and TRBJ2-2; D unclear. The CDR3 consists of 14 residues. V was shortened by 5 bases and J by 3 bases, with 10 bases between the two germline ends. Germline-derived CDR1 and CDR2 are MDHEN and SYDVKM. In DNA, the CDR3 is TGTGCCAGCAGTCGGGTGGGTGACACCGGGGAGCTGTTTTTT. Translation: CASSRVGDTGELFF.

This sequence joins TRBV7-8 and TRBJ1-1; no reliable D call. The V gene's germline CDR1 is SGHVS and CDR2 FQNEAQ. Trimming removed 3 bases at V and 9 bases at J, with 20 bases between. This CDR3 is 15 amino acids long. The CDR3 nucleotides are TGTGCCAGCAGCTTCGGCCGGGCCTGGTCCCCGCAAGCTTTCTTT. It encodes CASSFGRAWSPQAFF.

The CDR3 here is CASNRDRASNQPQHF. The DNA for the CDR3 is TGTGCCAGCAATCGGGACAGGGCGAGCAATCAGCCCCAGCATTTT. The chain employs TRBV6-2 or TRBV6-3 and TRBJ1-5; 9 bases map to TRBD1. The ends lost 7 bases at V and 1 base at J; junction bases unmatched: 5. The CDR3 runs 15 residues. The V gene's germline CDR1 is MNHEY and CDR2 SVGEGT.

The rearrangement joins TRBV4-3 to TRBJ1-5; D is unresolved. The CDR3 has 16 residues. Trimming removed 0 bases at V and 4 bases at J, with 13 bases between. The V gene's germline CDR1 is LGHNA and CDR2 YSLEER. The CDR3: CASSQDRDRYNQPQHF. The CDR3 nucleotides read TGCGCCAGCAGCCAAGATCGGGATAGATATAATCAGCCCCAGCATTTT.

V is TRBV7-6 and J is TRBJ2-1, with TRBD1 matching 11 bases. The junction had 7 bases not matched to a gene; V was cut back by 5 bases and J by 10 bases. Germline V gene sequence: CDR1 SGHVS, CDR2 FNYEAQ. The CDR3 is made up of 14 amino acids. CDR3 region: CASSRTGGEREQFF. CDR3 in DNA: TGTGCCAGCAGCAGGACAGGGGGCGAACGGGAGCAGTTCTTC.

The chain is built from TRBV20-1 and TRBJ1-4; 7 bases fit TRBD1. The CDR3 covers 13 residues. V dropped 1 base and J dropped 14; count of bases not matched to a gene: 10. Germline CDR1 and CDR2: DFQATT and SNEGSKA (reference sequence). The CDR3 nucleotides read TGCAGTGCTAGAGTGACCCTGCGACAGGGTCTGTTTTTT. It specifies CSARVTLRQGLFF.

The V and J genes are TRBV7-2 and TRBJ2-4; the D is unclear. Trimming removed 4 bases at V and 3 bases at J, with 10 bases between. This CDR3 spans 14 amino acids. Germline lookup yields CDR1 SGHTA and CDR2 FQGNSA. The CDR3 region has the DNA TGTGCCAGCAGCTCTGCTAGATTCAAAAACATTCAGTACTTC. Protein sequence: CASSSARFKNIQYF.

Only a few counts were recorded for this clonotype. The V and J genes are TRBV7-9 and TRBJ2-5; D perhaps matches TRBD2 (5 bases). CDR1 SEHNR and CDR2 FQNEAQ come from the germline V gene (reference sequence). CDR3 length: 15 residues. The germline V and J ends were trimmed by 6 bases and 5 bases, with 19 bases remaining between them. CDR3 sequence: CASSWAGSLIETQYF. The DNA for the CDR3 is TGTGCCAGCAGTTGGGCTGGGAGCCTCATTGAGACCCAGTACTTC.

This clonotype was counted between two and nine times. V gene TRBV28 combines with J gene TRBJ1-5; TRBD1 agrees at 7 bases. The CDR3 extends over 15 amino acids. Germline trimming cut 5 bases from V and 1 base from J; bases unmatched to any gene: 5. Looked up from germline, CDR1 is MDHEN and CDR2 is SYDVKM. The CDR3 sequence is CASSDRAYSNQPQHF. The DNA for the CDR3 is TGTGCCAGCAGTGACAGGGCCTACAGCAATCAGCCCCAGCATTTT. Full variable domain (remainder filled in from reference TRBV28 and TRBJ1-5): DVKVTQSSRYLVKRTGEKVFLECVQDMDHENMFWYRQDPGLGLRLIYFSYDVKMKEKGDIPEGYSVSREKKERFSLILESASTNQTSMYLCASSDRAYSNQPQHFGDGTRLSIL.

V is TRBV5-5 and J is TRBJ2-7; a weak D match, TRBD1 (6 bases). This CDR3 has 16 residues. Trimming took 0 bases from V and 5 from J, leaving 18 bases between them. CDR1 is SGHKS, CDR2 YYEKEE, per germline (reference sequence). This CDR3 is CASSLAVWQGLNEQYF. The CDR3 DNA is TGTGCCAGCAGCTTGGCCGTTTGGCAGGGGCTTAACGAGCAGTACTTC.

V usage is TRBV5-1 and J usage is TRBJ2-1; 8 bases align to TRBD2. Germline lookup yields CDR1 SGHRS and CDR2 YFSETQ. The CDR3 sequence is 16 residues long. Trimming took 1 base from V and 8 from J; bases not matched to a gene: 11. The CDR3 loop reads CASSLNVREGLDEQFF. DNA for the CDR3: TGCGCCAGCAGCTTGAACGTCCGGGAGGGCCTCGATGAGCAGTTCTTC.

This clonotype was observed a few times. J is TRBJ1-1 and V is TRBV30; D is possibly TRBD1 (5 bases). This CDR3 is built from 13 residues. Trimming removed 3 bases from V and 4 bases from J, with 12 bases in between. CDR1 and CDR2 (germline): GTSNPN, SVGIG (reference sequence). CDR3 bases: TGTGCCTGGAGCGCCGGACAAATCACTGAAGCTTTCTTT. Translation: CAWSAGQITEAFF.

The V and J genes are TRBV19 and TRBJ1-5; D is possibly TRBD1 (5 bases). Germline V lookup: CDR1 LNHDA, CDR2 SQIVND (reference sequence). This CDR3 region has 14 residues. The V end lost 7 bases, the J end lost 2 bases, and 12 bases lay between the germline ends. The CDR3 sequence is CASKLREGNQPQHF. CDR3 in DNA: TGTGCCAGTAAACTCAGGGAAGGCAATCAGCCCCAGCATTTT.

This clonotype has a handful of counts. The chain joins TRBV27 to TRBJ1-4, with D possibly TRBD1 on 5 matching bases. The ends were cut back, 5 bases at V and 4 bases at J, with 20 bases in the middle. This CDR3 is 17 amino acids long. Germline CDR1 is MNHEY and CDR2 is SMNVEV (reference sequence). DNA for the CDR3: TGTGCCAGCAGTCTCAGGGTGCCGGAGTTGGATAATGAAAAACTGTTTTTT. Amino acids: CASSLRVPELDNEKLFF. The full variable domain, rest sourced from reference TRBV27 and TRBJ1-4, is EAQVTQNPRYLITVTGKKLTVTCSQNMNHEYMSWYRQDPGLGLRQIYYSMNVEVTDKGDVPEGYKVSRKEKRNFPLILESPSPNQTSLYFCASSLRVPELDNEKLFFGSGTQLSVL.

The DNA of the CDR3 is TGTGCCAGCAGCCCCCTGAGCGCTAGCGGGGGGGTATTATTGGATGAGCAGTTCTTC. It is translated as CASSPLSASGGVLLDEQFF. V and J are TRBV7-8 and TRBJ2-1; the match to TRBD2 covers 12 bases. CDR1 and CDR2 (germline): SGHVS, FQNEAQ. The CDR3 is made up of 19 amino acids. The V and J ends lost 5 bases and 8 bases, in that order; junction bases with no gene match: 19.

The gene calls are TRBV25-1 and TRBJ1-2; D uncertain. Germline values: CDR1 MGHDK, CDR2 SYGVNS. The CDR3 covers 11 residues. CDR3 region: CATLSNYGYTF. CDR3 sequence (DNA): TGTGCTACCCTTTCTAACTATGGCTACACCTTC.

This clonotype appeared a few times. The chain is built from TRBV12-3 or TRBV12-4 and TRBJ2-3, with no clear D. V was pared by 7 bases and J by 6 bases, with 17 bases between. The CDR3 spans 14 residues. In DNA, the CDR3 is TGTGCCAGCACCCACTCCCCTGGGGTTGATACGCAGTATTTT. This codes for CASTHSPGVDTQYF.